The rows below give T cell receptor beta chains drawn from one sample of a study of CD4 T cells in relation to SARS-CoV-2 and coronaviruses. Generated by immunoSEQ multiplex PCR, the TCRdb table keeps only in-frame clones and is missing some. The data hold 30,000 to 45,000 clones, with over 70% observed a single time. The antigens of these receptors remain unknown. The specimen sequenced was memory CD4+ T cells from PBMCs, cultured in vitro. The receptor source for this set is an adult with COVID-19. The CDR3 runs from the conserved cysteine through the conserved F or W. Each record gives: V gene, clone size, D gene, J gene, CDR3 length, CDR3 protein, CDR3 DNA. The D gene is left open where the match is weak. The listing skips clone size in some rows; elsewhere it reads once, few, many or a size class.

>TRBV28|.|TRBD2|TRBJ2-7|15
CASRVGGTSSYEQYF
TGTGCCAGCAGGGTGGGTGGGACTAGCAGCTACGAGCAGTACTTC
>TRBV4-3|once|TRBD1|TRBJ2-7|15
CASSQADRGEYEQYF
TGCGCCAGCAGCCAGGCGGACAGGGGAGAATACGAGCAGTACTTC
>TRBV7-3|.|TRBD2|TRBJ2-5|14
CASSRTSGEETQYF
TGTGCCAGCAGCCGGACTAGCGGTGAAGAGACCCAGTACTTC
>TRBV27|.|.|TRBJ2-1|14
CASSLYGSYNEQFF
TGTGCCAGCAGTTTATACGGATCCTACAATGAGCAGTTCTTC
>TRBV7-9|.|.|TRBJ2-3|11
CASRSTDTQYF
TGTGCCAGCAGAAGCACAGATACGCAGTATTTT
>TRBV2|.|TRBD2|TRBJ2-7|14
CASSEAGRGYEQYF
TGTGCCAGCAGTGAAGCGGGGAGGGGCTACGAGCAGTACTTC
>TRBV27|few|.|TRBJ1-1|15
CASSLRPQGIAEAFF
TGTGCCAGCAGTTTGAGGCCCCAGGGGATCGCTGAAGCTTTCTTT
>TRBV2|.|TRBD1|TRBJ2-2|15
CASSEWGTGTGELFF
TGTGCCAGCAGTGAATGGGGGACAGGCACCGGGGAGCTGTTTTTT
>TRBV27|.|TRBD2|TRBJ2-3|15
CASSLLAGATDTQYF
TGTGCCAGCAGTTTATTAGCGGGAGCGACAGATACGCAGTATTTT
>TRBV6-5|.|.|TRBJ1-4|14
CASNPQISNEKLFF
TGTGCCAGCAACCCACAGATCTCGAATGAAAAACTGTTTTTT
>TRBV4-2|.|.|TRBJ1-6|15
CASSPPGRASSPLHF
TGTGCCAGCAGCCCACCTGGGAGGGCTAGTTCACCCCTCCACTTT
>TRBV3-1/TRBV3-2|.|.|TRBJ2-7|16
CASSLNRGVKVHEQYF
TGTGCCAGCAGCCTAAACCGGGGCGTGAAAGTCCACGAGCAGTACTTC
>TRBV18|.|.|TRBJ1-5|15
CASSPRTGAGQPQHF
TGTGCCAGCTCACCGCGGACGGGCGCGGGTCAGCCCCAGCATTTT
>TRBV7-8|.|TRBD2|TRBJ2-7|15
CASSLGTSGTYEQYF
TGTGCCAGCAGCCTGGGGACTAGCGGTACCTACGAGCAGTACTTC
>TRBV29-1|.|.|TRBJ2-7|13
CSVRDGGSYEQYF
TGCAGCGTTCGGGACGGAGGATCCTACGAGCAGTACTTC
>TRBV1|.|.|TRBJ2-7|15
CTSSLKDRATYEQYF
TGCACCAGCAGCCTCAAGGACAGGGCCACCTACGAGCAGTACTTC
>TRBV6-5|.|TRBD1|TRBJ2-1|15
CASSRGQGGDNEQFF
TGTGCCAGCAGTAGGGGACAGGGGGGTGACAATGAGCAGTTCTTC
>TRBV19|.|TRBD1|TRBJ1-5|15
CASSRRTGQGQPQHF
TGTGCCAGTAGCAGGAGGACAGGGCAGGGCCAGCCCCAGCATTTT
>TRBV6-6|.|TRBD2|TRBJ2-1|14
CASSYWGGNNEQFF
TGTGCCAGCAGTTATTGGGGAGGGAACAATGAGCAGTTCTTC
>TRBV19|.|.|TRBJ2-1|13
CATSPSSYNEQFF
TGTGCCACCTCACCAAGCTCCTACAATGAGCAGTTCTTC
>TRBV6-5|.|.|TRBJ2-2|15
CASRRDFSGSGELFF
TGTGCCAGCAGAAGGGACTTTTCAGGCTCCGGGGAGCTGTTTTTT
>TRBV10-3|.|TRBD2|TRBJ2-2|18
CAISERASGRGNAGELFF
TGTGCCATCAGTGAAAGGGCTAGCGGGAGAGGTAACGCCGGGGAGCTGTTTTTT
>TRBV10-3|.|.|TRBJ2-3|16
CAISESASTSTDTQYF
TGTGCCATCAGTGAGTCGGCTTCCACTAGCACAGATACGCAGTATTTT
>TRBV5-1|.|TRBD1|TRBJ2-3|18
CASSFGQGYGAGTDTQYF
TGCGCCAGCAGCTTCGGACAGGGATATGGGGCAGGCACAGATACGCAGTATTTT
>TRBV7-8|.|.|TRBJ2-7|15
CASSLVGHLSYEQYF
TGTGCCAGCAGCTTAGTTGGACACCTGTCCTACGAGCAGTACTTC
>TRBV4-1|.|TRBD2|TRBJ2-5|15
CASSQGPRGGGTQYF
TGCGCCAGCAGCCAAGGCCCTCGGGGCGGGGGGACCCAGTACTTC
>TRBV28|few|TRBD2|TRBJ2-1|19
CASSFVPRVRLAGGDEQFF
TGTGCCAGCAGTTTTGTGCCCCGCGTGAGGCTAGCGGGAGGCGATGAGCAGTTCTTC
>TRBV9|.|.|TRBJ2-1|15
CASSVVGTGYNEQFF
TGTGCCAGCAGCGTAGTAGGGACTGGCTACAATGAGCAGTTCTTC
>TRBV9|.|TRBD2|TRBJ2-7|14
CASSPLAGSYEQYF
TGTGCCAGCAGCCCTTTAGCGGGGAGCTACGAGCAGTACTTC
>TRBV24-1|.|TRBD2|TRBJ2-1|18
CATSDATGLASSYNEQFF
TGTGCCACCAGTGATGCCACGGGACTAGCGAGCTCCTACAATGAGCAGTTCTTC
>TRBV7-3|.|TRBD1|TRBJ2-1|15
CASSSTGSAYNEQFF
TGTGCCAGCAGCTCGACAGGGAGCGCCTACAATGAGCAGTTCTTC
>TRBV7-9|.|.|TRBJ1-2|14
CASSSGTRNYGYTF
TGTGCCAGCAGCTCAGGGACACGCAACTATGGCTACACCTTC
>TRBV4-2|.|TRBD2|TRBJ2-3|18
CASSQDQLGGRGTDTQYF
TGTGCCAGCAGCCAAGATCAGTTAGGCGGGAGGGGCACAGATACGCAGTATTTT
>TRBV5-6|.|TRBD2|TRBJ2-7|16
CASSLRRLAGVYEQYF
TGTGCCAGCAGCCTACGACGACTAGCGGGAGTCTACGAGCAGTACTTC
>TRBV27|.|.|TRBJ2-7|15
CASTPRKGISYEQYF
TGTGCCAGCACCCCCCGGAAAGGGATAAGCTACGAGCAGTACTTC
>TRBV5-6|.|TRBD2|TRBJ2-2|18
CASSLEGRLARYTGELFF
TGTGCCAGCAGCTTAGAGGGGAGACTAGCGCGTTACACCGGGGAGCTGTTTTTT
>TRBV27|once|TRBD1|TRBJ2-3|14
CASSSRDRVNTQYF
TGTGCCAGCAGTTCCCGGGACAGGGTGAATACGCAGTATTTT
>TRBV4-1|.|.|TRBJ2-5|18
CASSRVTDGKYIQETQYF
TGCGCCAGCAGCCGAGTGACAGACGGCAAATATATCCAAGAGACCCAGTACTTC
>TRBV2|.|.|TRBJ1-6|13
CASSELANSPLHF
TGTGCCAGCAGTGAACTGGCTAATTCACCCCTCCACTTT
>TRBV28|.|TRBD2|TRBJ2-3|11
CASRRENTQYF
TGTGCCAGCAGGCGGGAGAATACGCAGTATTTT
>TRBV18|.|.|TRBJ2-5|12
CASSPSEETQYF
TGTGCCAGCTCACCTTCCGAGGAGACCCAGTACTTC
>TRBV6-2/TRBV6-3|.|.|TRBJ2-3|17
CASSHPRGTASTDTQYF
TGTGCCAGCAGTCACCCGAGAGGGACGGCTAGCACAGATACGCAGTATTTT
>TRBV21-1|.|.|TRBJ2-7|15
CASSKVSGIDYEQYF
TGTGCCAGCAGCAAAGTTTCTGGGATCGACTACGAGCAGTACTTC
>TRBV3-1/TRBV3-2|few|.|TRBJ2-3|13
CASSPLGADTQYF
TGTGCCAGCAGCCCCTTAGGGGCAGATACGCAGTATTTT
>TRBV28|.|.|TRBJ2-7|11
CASSFFYEQYF
TGTGCCAGCAGTTTTTTCTACGAGCAGTACTTC
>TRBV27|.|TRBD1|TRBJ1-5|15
CASSLVGQGEEPQHF
TGTGCCAGCAGTTTAGTCGGACAGGGCGAAGAGCCCCAGCATTTT
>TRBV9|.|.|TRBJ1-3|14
CASSARLLGNTIYF
TGTGCCAGCAGCGCGAGACTACTGGGAAACACCATATATTTT
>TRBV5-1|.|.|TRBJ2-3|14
CASSPPLSTDTQYF
TGCGCCAGCAGCCCACCCCTTAGCACAGATACGCAGTATTTT